A single T cell receptor beta chain is shown here with its context. The data were taken from a study of blood T cell repertoires in COVID-19. Background on the study: T cells, B-cell-depleted T cells, or PBMCs supplied cDNA or gDNA.

Sequenced by immunoSEQ multiplex PCR; TCRdb stores in-frame clones only, minus some. There are around 70,000 clones in the sample; more than 60% occur only once, and around 25% lies in the top ten. This CDR3 is built from 14 residues. In germline, CDR1 is SSHAT, CDR2 FNYEAQ (reference sequence). Source material: peripheral blood. The genes are TRBV7-7 and TRBJ2-1; 11 bases line up with TRBD1. The sequence derives from a human donor in a cohort sampled during active COVID-19. The CDR3 sequence: CATNGQGANNEQFF. CDR3 bases: TGTGCTACCAACGGACAGGGGGCTAACAATGAGCAGTTCTTC.